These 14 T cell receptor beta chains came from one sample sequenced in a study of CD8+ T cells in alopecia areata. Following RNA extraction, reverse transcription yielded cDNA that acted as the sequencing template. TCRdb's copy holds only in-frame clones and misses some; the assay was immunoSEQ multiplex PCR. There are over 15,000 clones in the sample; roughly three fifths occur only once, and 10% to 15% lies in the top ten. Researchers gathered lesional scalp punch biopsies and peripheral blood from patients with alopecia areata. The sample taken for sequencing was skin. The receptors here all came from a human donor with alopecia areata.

This CDR3 is CASSMGQFANTEAFF. The CDR3 DNA sequence: TGTGCCAGCAGCATGGGACAGTTTGCGAACACTGAAGCTTTCTTT. The chain carries TRBV4-2 and TRBJ1-1; TRBD1 matches at 7 bases. Germline V gene sequence: CDR1 LGHNA, CDR2 YNFKEQ. Trimming cost V 5 bases and J 1 base; bases outside gene matches: 7. The CDR3 sequence is 15 residues long.

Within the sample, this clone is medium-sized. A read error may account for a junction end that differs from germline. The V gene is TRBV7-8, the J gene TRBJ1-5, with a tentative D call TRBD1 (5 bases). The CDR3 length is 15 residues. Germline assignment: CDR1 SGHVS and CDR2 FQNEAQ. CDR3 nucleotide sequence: TGTGCCAGCAGTTTAGGTACAGGCGGCAATCAGCCCCAGCATTTT. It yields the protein CASSLGTGGNQPQHF.

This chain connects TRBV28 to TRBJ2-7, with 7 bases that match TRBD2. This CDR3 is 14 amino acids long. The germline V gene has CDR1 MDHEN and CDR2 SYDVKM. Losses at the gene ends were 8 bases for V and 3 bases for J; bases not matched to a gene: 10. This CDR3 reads CASSSREVFYEQYF. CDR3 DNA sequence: TGTGCCAGCTCGAGCCGGGAGGTCTTCTACGAGCAGTACTTC.

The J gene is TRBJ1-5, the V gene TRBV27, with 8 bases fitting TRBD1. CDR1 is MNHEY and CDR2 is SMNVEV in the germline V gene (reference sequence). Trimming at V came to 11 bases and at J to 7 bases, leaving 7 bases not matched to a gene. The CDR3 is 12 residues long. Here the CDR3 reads CAVGTGRQPQHF. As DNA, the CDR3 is TGTGCCGTGGGGACAGGCAGGCAGCCCCAGCATTTT.

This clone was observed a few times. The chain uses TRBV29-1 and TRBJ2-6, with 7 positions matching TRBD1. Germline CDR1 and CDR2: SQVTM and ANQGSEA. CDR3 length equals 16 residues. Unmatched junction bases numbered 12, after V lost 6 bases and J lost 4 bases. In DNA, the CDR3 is TGCAGCGTGGTAGACAGGGTTCGGCTCGGGGCCAACGTCCTGACTTTC. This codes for CSVVDRVRLGANVLTF.

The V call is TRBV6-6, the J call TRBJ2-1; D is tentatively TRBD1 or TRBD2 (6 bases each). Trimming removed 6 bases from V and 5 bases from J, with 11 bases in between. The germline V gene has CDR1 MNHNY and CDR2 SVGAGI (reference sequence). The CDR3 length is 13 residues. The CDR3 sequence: CASRLRGDNEQFF. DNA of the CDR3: TGTGCCAGCAGGCTTAGGGGGGACAATGAGCAGTTCTTC.

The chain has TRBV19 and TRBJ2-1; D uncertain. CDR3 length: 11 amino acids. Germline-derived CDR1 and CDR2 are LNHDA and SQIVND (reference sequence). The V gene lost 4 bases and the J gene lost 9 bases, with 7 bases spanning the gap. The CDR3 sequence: CASSNRREQFF. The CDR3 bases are TGTGCCAGTAGTAATAGGCGTGAGCAGTTCTTC.

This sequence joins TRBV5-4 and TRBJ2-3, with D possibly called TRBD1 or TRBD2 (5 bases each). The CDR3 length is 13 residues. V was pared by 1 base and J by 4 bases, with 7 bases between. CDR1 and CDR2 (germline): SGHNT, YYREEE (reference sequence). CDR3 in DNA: TGTGCCAGCAGCTTGTTGGGGGCAGATACGCAGTATTTT. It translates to CASSLLGADTQYF.

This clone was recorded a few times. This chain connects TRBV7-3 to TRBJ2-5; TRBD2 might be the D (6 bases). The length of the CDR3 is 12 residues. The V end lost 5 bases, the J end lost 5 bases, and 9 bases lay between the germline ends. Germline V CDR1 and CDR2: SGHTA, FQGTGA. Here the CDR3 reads CASSPAGETQYF. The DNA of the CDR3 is TGTGCCAGCAGCCCCGCGGGGGAGACCCAGTACTTC.

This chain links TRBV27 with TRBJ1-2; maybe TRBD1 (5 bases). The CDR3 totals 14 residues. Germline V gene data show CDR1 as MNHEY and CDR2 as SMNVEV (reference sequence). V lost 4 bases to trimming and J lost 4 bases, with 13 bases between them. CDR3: CASSSETDLYGYTF. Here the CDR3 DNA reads TGTGCCAGCAGTTCAGAGACAGACCTCTATGGCTACACCTTC.

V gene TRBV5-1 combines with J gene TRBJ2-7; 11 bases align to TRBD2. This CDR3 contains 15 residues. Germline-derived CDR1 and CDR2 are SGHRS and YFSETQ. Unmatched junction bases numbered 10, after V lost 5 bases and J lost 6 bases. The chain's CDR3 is CASRPLAGVRGEQYF. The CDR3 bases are TGCGCCAGCAGACCACTAGCGGGAGTCAGAGGCGAGCAGTACTTC.

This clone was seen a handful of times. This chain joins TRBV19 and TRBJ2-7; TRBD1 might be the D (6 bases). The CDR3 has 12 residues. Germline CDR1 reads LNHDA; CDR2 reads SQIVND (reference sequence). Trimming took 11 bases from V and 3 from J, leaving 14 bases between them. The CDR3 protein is CASGRGDYEQYF. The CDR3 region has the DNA TGTGCCTCGGGCAGGGGAGACTACGAGCAGTACTTC.

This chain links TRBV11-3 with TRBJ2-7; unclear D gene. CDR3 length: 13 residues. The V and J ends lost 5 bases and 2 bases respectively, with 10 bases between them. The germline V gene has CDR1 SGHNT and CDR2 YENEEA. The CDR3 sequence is CASSRRSTYEQYF. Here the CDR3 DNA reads TGTGCCAGCAGCCGACGATCTACCTACGAGCAGTACTTC.

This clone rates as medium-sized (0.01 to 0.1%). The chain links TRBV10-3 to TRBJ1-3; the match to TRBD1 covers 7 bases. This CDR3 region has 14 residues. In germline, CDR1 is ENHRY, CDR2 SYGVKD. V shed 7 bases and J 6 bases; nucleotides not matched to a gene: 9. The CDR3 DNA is TGTGCCATCACCGAGGGGGGACAGTCAAACACCATATATTTT. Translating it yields CAITEGGQSNTIYF.